This T cell receptor (beta chain) appears in the sequencing data of a study of Graves' ophthalmopathy and Graves' hyperthyroidism. The overall study: The authors collected peripheral blood at initial diagnosis, before any treatment.

In this cohort, patients with other autoimmune diseases, uncontrolled infections, pregnancy or lactation were excluded. This clonotype was counted many times. The sequenced template was RNA, covering the TCR beta CDR3 region. RT-PCR with HTBI primers came first, then second-round multiplex PCR. In TCRdb, the multiplex PCR reads were re-called with MiXCR into one record per CDR3 protein. Of about 700,000 distinct CDR3 sequences in the sample, roughly 41% were seen once. The source is an adult man with Graves' ophthalmopathy. What was sequenced was peripheral blood.

In nucleotides, the CDR3 is TGCGCCAGCAGCCAAGAGAGGACAGGGTTTAATTCACCCCTCCACTTT. This gives the protein CASSQERTGFNSPLHF. V is TRBV4-1 and J is TRBJ1-6; TRBD1 matches at 8 bases. This CDR3 region has 16 residues. The germline V gene encodes CDR1 MGHRA and CDR2 YSYEKL. J gave up 6 bases and V 0 bases, and 4 bases lay outside the gene matches.